This T cell receptor (beta chain) comes out of a study of response to subunit inactivated influenza vaccine. Each CDR3 protein gets one entry after TCRdb re-called the RT-PCR reads with MiXCR. The repertoire consists of almost 250,000 distinct CDR3 sequences, with 9% to 15% occurring once and the leading ten covering approximately 8.4%. The CDR3 loop spans 14 amino acids. V lost 6 bases to trimming and J lost 2 bases; unmatched junction nucleotides: 4. The germline CDR1 and CDR2 sequences are ENHRY and SYGVKD. The V and J genes are TRBV10-3 and TRBJ1-3; 7 bases agree with TRBD1. This TCR was sampled from a man aged 45-65 years who received an inactivated influenza vaccine. Source: non-naive T cells sorted from PBMCs, taken approximately 15 days before vaccination. The CDR3 reads CAIRVTGAGNTIYF. CDR3 nucleotides: TGTGCCATCAGGGTAACAGGGGCTGGAAACACCATATATTTT.